These 30 T cell receptor beta chains were all obtained from the same sample, sequenced in a study of T cells after yellow fever vaccination. TCRdb reprocessed the 5' RACE reads with MiXCR, giving one entry per CDR3 protein. The repertoire includes about 160,000 distinct CDR3 sequences, 9.3% of them detected once, and about a third sits in the top ten. Sequences were derived from CD8+ T cells sorted from PBMCs, sampled 45 days after the yellow fever booster vaccination. These receptors originate from a man aged 18 to 30 who received the YFV17D yellow fever vaccine.

This clonotype showed up just a few times. The rearrangement links TRBV9 to TRBJ2-2; no clear D. The CDR3 has 11 amino acids. CDR1 is SGDLS and CDR2 is YYNGEE in the germline V gene. V shed 4 bases and J shed 5 bases, with 3 bases lying between them. DNA for the CDR3: TGTGCCAGCAGCAAGACCGGGGAGCTGTTTTTT. It encodes CASSKTGELFF.

This clonotype has a count of ten or more. V is TRBV20-1 and J is TRBJ2-6; D call uncertain. The CDR3 runs 13 residues. The V gene's germline CDR1 is DFQATT and CDR2 SNEGSKA (reference sequence). Between the trimmed V and J ends, which lost 1 base and 0 bases, there was a span of 1 base. The CDR3 is CSARVSGANVLTF. CDR3 DNA: TGCAGTGCTAGAGTCTCTGGGGCCAACGTCCTGACTTTC.

This clonotype was picked up a small number of times. The J gene is TRBJ2-2, the V gene TRBV12-3 or TRBV12-4; possible D gene TRBD2, 6 bases. Trimming stripped 4 bases from V and 0 bases from J, with 12 bases between. The CDR3 extends over 16 amino acids. Written as DNA, the CDR3 is TGTGCCAGCAGTTCCCCGAGGAGGGCGAACACCGGGGAGCTGTTTTTT. Translated: CASSSPRRANTGELFF.

This chain links TRBV13 with TRBJ1-3, with 9 bases lining up with TRBD1. CDR3 length: 13 amino acids. The V gene's germline CDR1 is PRHDT and CDR2 FYEKMQ (reference sequence). With 5 bases clipped from V and 8 bases from J, the junction kept 4 bases outside the gene matches. CDR3 bases: TGTGCCAGCAGCCCGGGACAGGGAGACACCATATATTTT. It encodes CASSPGQGDTIYF.

The rearrangement joins TRBV5-4 to TRBJ2-3; TRBD2 matches at 8 bases. The germline V gene has CDR1 SGHNT and CDR2 YYREEE (reference sequence). The V and J ends lost 0 bases and 7 bases, in that order; junction bases with no gene match: 4. The CDR3 is 14 residues long. The CDR3 nucleotides read TGTGCCAGCAGCTTGGGACTAGCGATAAATACGCAGTATTTT. The encoded protein is CASSLGLAINTQYF.

This clonotype has only a few counts. The chain couples TRBV6-5 to TRBJ2-5; TRBD2 matches 15 bases. The CDR3 sequence is 15 residues long. The J segment lost 4 bases and the V segment lost 4 bases, leaving 1 base of the junction unmatched. Germline-derived CDR1 and CDR2 are MNHEY and SVGAGI. DNA for the CDR3: TGTGCCAGCAGTTGGGGACTAGCGGGGGGAGAGACCCAGTACTTC. Translation gives CASSWGLAGGETQYF.

This clonotype came up a few times. The chain is built from TRBV20-1 and TRBJ2-7; D not resolved. V was pared by 2 bases and J by 0 bases, with 11 bases between. Germline lookup yields CDR1 DFQATT and CDR2 SNEGSKA (reference sequence). The CDR3 spans 14 residues. CDR3: CSARWALSSYEQYF. CDR3 coding DNA: TGCAGTGCTAGATGGGCTCTAAGCTCCTACGAGCAGTACTTC.

The chain uses TRBV6-2 or TRBV6-3 and TRBJ2-2; D call uncertain. The V end lost 4 bases, the J end lost 0 bases, and 12 bases lay between the germline ends. CDR3 size: 16 residues. Germline V lookup: CDR1 MNHEY, CDR2 SVGEGT. The CDR3 region is CASSSLLDANTGELFF. CDR3 DNA sequence: TGTGCCAGCAGTTCCCTACTGGACGCGAACACCGGGGAGCTGTTTTTT.

The chain couples TRBV27 to TRBJ1-1; 7 bases are shared with TRBD1. The germline V gene encodes CDR1 MNHEY and CDR2 SMNVEV (reference sequence). The CDR3 runs 13 residues. Trimming cost V 6 bases and J 10 bases; bases outside gene matches: 11. CDR3 protein: CASSPQGGGGAFF. Here the CDR3 DNA reads TGTGCCAGCAGCCCGCAGGGGGGTGGAGGAGCTTTCTTT.

In this sample, this clonotype turned up a few times. The chain employs TRBV4-1 and TRBJ1-5; no firm D call. This CDR3 spans 15 amino acids. Per the germline V gene, CDR1 is MGHRA and CDR2 is YSYEKL. V was trimmed by 4 bases and J by 0 bases, leaving 10 bases between them. The CDR3 is CASSPRVLSNQPQHF. The DNA for the CDR3 is TGCGCCAGCAGCCCCCGCGTACTTAGCAATCAGCCCCAGCATTTT.

The table lists this clonotype with a few counts. The rearrangement links TRBV7-9 to TRBJ2-1, with 9 bases matching TRBD1. The germline V gene has CDR1 SEHNR and CDR2 FQNEAQ (reference sequence). V lost 5 bases and J lost 8; bases outside the gene matches: 7. The CDR3 has 14 amino acids. CDR3 DNA sequence: TGTGCCAGCAGCCGGGACAGGGACGGCGATGAGCAGTTCTTC. Translated, it gives CASSRDRDGDEQFF.

This clonotype has only a few counts. This chain uses TRBV5-6 with TRBJ2-3; 7 bases are a match to TRBD1. The germline gives CDR1 SGHDT, CDR2 YYEEEE. The CDR3 contains 16 residues. With V trimmed by 0 bases and J by 2 bases, 6 bases remained unmatched. Written as DNA, the CDR3 is TGTGCCAGCAGCTTGGCAGGGGACAGCAACACAGATACGCAGTATTTT. As protein: CASSLAGDSNTDTQYF.

This clonotype was seen ten or more times. The chain recombines TRBV29-1 with TRBJ2-7; a possible D gene is TRBD2 (6 bases). Germline V lookup: CDR1 SQVTM, CDR2 ANQGSEA. V dropped 4 bases and J dropped 2 bases, with 12 bases sitting between them. The CDR3 runs 13 residues. The CDR3 loop reads CSVVLASTYEQYF. The CDR3 nucleotides are TGCAGCGTTGTGCTAGCGTCGACCTACGAGCAGTACTTC.

The chain combines TRBV27 with TRBJ2-7; 9 bases line up with TRBD2. The CDR3 is 14 residues long. Germline values: CDR1 MNHEY, CDR2 SMNVEV (reference sequence). Unmatched junction bases numbered 2, after V lost 4 bases and J lost 1 base. The CDR3 here is CASSSLAGSYEQYF. In DNA, the CDR3 is TGTGCCAGCAGTTCCCTAGCGGGGTCCTACGAGCAGTACTTC.

This clonotype has at least ten counts. The CDR3 DNA sequence: TGTGCCAGCAGCCTCGACAGGAGCAATCAGCCCCAGCATTTT. The encoded protein is CASSLDRSNQPQHF. The chain joins TRBV12-3 or TRBV12-4 to TRBJ1-5; maybe TRBD1 (6 bases). V shed 6 bases and J shed 1 base, with 10 bases lying between them. This CDR3 is built from 14 residues.

This clonotype was observed a few times. The J gene is TRBJ1-3, the V gene TRBV7-2; D gene uncertain. Germline CDR1 SGHTA, CDR2 FQGNSA. This CDR3 region has 14 residues. Trimming took 2 bases from V and 6 from J, leaving 11 bases between them. This CDR3 reads CASSLLGFVNTIYF. CDR3 bases: TGTGCCAGCAGCTTACTAGGTTTCGTAAACACCATATATTTT.

This clonotype was recorded a few times. The CDR3 bases are TGCGCCAGCACATCGAACACCGGGGAGCTGTTTTTT. Residues: CASTSNTGELFF. This rearrangement joins TRBV4-3 to TRBJ2-2; unclear D gene. CDR1 and CDR2 (germline): LGHNA, YSLEER. The ends were cut back, 7 bases at V and 0 bases at J, with 3 bases in the middle. CDR3 length: 12 amino acids.

J is TRBJ2-1 and V is TRBV11-2, with D perhaps matching TRBD2 (6 bases). Germline V gene sequence: CDR1 SGHAT, CDR2 FQNNGV. This CDR3 has 15 amino acids. V lost 7 bases and J lost 0, with 13 bases in between. CDR3 region: CASTIAVSSYNEQFF. Written as DNA, the CDR3 is TGTGCCAGCACAATAGCGGTAAGCTCCTACAATGAGCAGTTCTTC.

V and J are TRBV7-9 and TRBJ2-5; 8 bases align to TRBD1. CDR1 is SEHNR, CDR2 FQNEAQ, per germline (reference sequence). V gave up 2 bases and J gave up 2 bases; unmatched junction bases: 10. This CDR3 is built from 17 residues. The CDR3 nucleotides are TGTGCCAGCAGCTTACTCGGGACAGGTAGTGGGCAAGAGACCCAGTACTTC. The encoded protein is CASSLLGTGSGQETQYF.

This clonotype was seen a few times. The chain recombines TRBV27 with TRBJ1-2; D gene unclear. The CDR3 has 13 amino acids. Deletions cut 4 bases from V and 5 bases from J, with 11 bases between. Germline CDR1 is MNHEY and CDR2 is SMNVEV (reference sequence). In DNA, the CDR3 is TGTGCCAGCAGTTACGGGCGGGCGTATGGCTACACCTTC. Its translation: CASSYGRAYGYTF.

V usage is TRBV6-5 and J usage is TRBJ1-6; D is uncertain. The germline V gene has CDR1 MNHEY and CDR2 SVGAGI. V gave up 6 bases and J gave up 7 bases, with 16 bases separating them. There are 15 residues in the CDR3. This CDR3 reads CASRPAGQTNSPLHF. As DNA, the CDR3 is TGTGCCAGCAGACCTGCGGGCCAGACAAATTCACCCCTCCACTTT.

J is TRBJ2-1 and V is TRBV20-1; a possible D gene is TRBD2 (6 bases). Per germline, CDR1 DFQATT and CDR2 SNEGSKA (reference sequence). CDR3 length: 15 residues. Trimming cost V 4 bases and J 0 bases, with 13 bases left between them. CDR3 protein: CSATRDSSSYNEQFF. The CDR3 DNA reads as TGCAGTGCTACCAGGGACTCCTCCTCCTACAATGAGCAGTTCTTC.

This clonotype was seen many times. The chain couples TRBV7-9 to TRBJ2-3, with unresolved D. The CDR3 spans 10 residues. Germline values: CDR1 SEHNR, CDR2 FQNEAQ (reference sequence). Trimming shortened V by 3 bases and J by 9 bases, and 4 bases separated the two germline ends. The CDR3 coding sequence is TGTGCCAGCAGCTTTGTAACGCAGTATTTT. Translated, it gives CASSFVTQYF.

This clonotype was counted a few times. The V call is TRBV14, the J call TRBJ2-3; 10 nucleotides match TRBD1. From germline, CDR1 is SGHDN and CDR2 FVKESK. V lost 0 bases and J lost 6; bases outside the gene matches: 9. This CDR3 contains 17 residues. The CDR3 sequence: CASSQDQGTGVRDTQYF. The CDR3 DNA is TGTGCCAGCAGCCAAGATCAGGGGACAGGGGTCCGGGATACGCAGTATTTT.

The V and J genes are TRBV5-1 and TRBJ1-1; D gene uncertain. The V end was cut by 4 bases, the J end by 6 bases, with 13 bases between. Germline loops: CDR1 SGHRS, CDR2 YFSETQ. CDR3 length: 13 residues. DNA for the CDR3: TGCGCCAGCAGCCGGGCGGTCAATGCTGAAGCTTTCTTT. Translation: CASSRAVNAEAFF.

CDR3 loop: CSVVAGGLQFF. DNA for the CDR3: TGCAGCGTTGTTGCGGGGGGCCTTCAGTTCTTC. The V and J genes are TRBV29-1 and TRBJ2-1; 8 bases fit TRBD2. CDR1 is SQVTM, CDR2 ANQGSEA, per germline. J gave up 13 bases and V 4 bases, and 6 bases lay outside the gene matches. The CDR3 sequence is 11 residues long.

This clonotype has a handful of counts. The chain uses TRBV7-9 and TRBJ2-7; unclear D gene. V was shortened by 1 base and J by 5 bases, with 9 bases between the two germline ends. The CDR3 spans 13 residues. Germline V gene sequence: CDR1 SEHNR, CDR2 FQNEAQ (reference sequence). The CDR3 loop is CASSLVGGHEQYF. The CDR3 coding sequence is TGTGCCAGCAGCTTAGTGGGCGGACACGAGCAGTACTTC.

This clonotype was counted between two and nine times. This CDR3 reads CSARGGSYEQYV. The CDR3 coding sequence is TGCAGTGCTAGAGGGGGATCCTACGAGCAGTACGTC. J is TRBJ2-7 and V is TRBV20-1; D is uncertain. Trimming took 1 base from V and 1 from J, leaving 5 bases between them. The germline V gene encodes CDR1 DFQATT and CDR2 SNEGSKA (reference sequence). This CDR3 comprises 12 residues.

The V and J genes are TRBV7-8 and TRBJ2-3; tentative D call: TRBD2 (5 bases). The V gene lost 3 bases and the J gene lost 5 bases, with 9 bases spanning the gap. CDR3 size: 13 residues. Per germline, CDR1 SGHVS and CDR2 FQNEAQ. The CDR3 nucleotides are TGTGCCAGCAGCTTTAGCGCCGTAGATACGCAGTATTTT. Residues: CASSFSAVDTQYF. Supplemented by reference TRBV7-8 and TRBJ2-3, the full variable domain reads GAGVSQSPRYKVAKRGQDVALRCDPISGHVSLFWYQQALGQGPEFLTYFQNEAQLDKSGLPSDRFFAERPEGSVSTLKIQRTQQEDSAVYLCASSFSAVDTQYFGPGTRLTVL.

This clonotype appeared a few times. V usage is TRBV7-9 and J usage is TRBJ1-1; D is undetermined. Deletions cut 7 bases from V and 1 base from J, with 10 bases between. Germline V gene data show CDR1 as SEHNR and CDR2 as FQNEAQ (reference sequence). The CDR3 length is 13 residues. The CDR3 nucleotides are TGTGCCAGCACCGCCGGCTGGAACACTGAAGCTTTCTTT. Protein: CASTAGWNTEAFF.